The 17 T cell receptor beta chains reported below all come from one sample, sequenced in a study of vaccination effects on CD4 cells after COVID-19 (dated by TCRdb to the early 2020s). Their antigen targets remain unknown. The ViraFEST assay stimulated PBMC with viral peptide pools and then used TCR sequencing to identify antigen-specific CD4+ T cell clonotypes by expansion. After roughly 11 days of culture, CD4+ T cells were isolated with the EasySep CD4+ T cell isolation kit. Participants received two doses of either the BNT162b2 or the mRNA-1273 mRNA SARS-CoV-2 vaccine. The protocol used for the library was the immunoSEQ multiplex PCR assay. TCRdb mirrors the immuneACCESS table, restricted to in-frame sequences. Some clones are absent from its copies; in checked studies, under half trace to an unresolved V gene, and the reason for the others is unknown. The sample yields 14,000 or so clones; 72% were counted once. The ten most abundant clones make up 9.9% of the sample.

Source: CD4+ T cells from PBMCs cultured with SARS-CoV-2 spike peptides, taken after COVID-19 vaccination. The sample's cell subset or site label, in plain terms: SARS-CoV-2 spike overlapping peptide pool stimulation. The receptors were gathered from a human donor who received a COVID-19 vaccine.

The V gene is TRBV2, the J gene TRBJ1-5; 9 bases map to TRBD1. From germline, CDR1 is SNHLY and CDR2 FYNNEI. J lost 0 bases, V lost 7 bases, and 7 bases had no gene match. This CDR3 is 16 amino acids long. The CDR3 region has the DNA TGTGCCAGCATGAGGGGGACAGGGCTTAGCAATCAGCCCCAGCATTTT. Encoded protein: CASMRGTGLSNQPQHF.

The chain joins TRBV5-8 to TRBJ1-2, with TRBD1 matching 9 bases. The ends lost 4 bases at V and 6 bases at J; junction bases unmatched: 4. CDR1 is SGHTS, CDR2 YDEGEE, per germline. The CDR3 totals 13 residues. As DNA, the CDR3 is TGTGCCAGCAGCGCCCGGACAGGGGATGGCTACACCTTC. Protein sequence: CASSARTGDGYTF.

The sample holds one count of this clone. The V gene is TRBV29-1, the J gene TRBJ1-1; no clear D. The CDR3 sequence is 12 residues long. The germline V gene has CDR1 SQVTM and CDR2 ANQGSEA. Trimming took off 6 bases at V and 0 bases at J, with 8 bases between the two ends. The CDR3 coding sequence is TGCAGCGTAGCCTCGGTGAACACTGAAGCTTTCTTT. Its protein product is CSVASVNTEAFF. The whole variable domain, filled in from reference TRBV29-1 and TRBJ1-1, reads SAVISQKPSRDICQRGTSLTIQCQVDSQVTMMFWYRQQPGQSLTLIATANQGSEATYESGFVIDKFPISRPNLTFSTLTVSNMSPEDSSIYLCSVASVNTEAFFGQGTRLTVV.

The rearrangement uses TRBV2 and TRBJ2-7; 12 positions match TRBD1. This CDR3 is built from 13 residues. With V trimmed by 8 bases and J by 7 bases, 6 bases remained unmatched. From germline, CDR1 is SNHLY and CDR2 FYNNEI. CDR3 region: CASLRDRGQEQYF. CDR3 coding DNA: TGTGCCAGCCTACGGGACAGGGGGCAAGAGCAGTACTTC.

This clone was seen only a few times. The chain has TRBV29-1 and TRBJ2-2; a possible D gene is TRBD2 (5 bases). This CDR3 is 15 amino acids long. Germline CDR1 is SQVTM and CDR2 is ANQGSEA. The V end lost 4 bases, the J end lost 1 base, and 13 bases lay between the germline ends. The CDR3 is CSVGGSSGNTGELFF. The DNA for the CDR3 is TGCAGCGTTGGGGGATCCAGCGGGAACACCGGGGAGCTGTTTTTT.

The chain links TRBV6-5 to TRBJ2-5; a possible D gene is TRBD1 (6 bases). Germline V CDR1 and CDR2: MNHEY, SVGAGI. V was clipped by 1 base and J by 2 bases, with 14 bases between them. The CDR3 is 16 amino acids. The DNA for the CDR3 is TGTGCCAGCAGTTACTTTAGGGGGTCCGGACAAGAGACCCAGTACTTC. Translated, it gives CASSYFRGSGQETQYF.

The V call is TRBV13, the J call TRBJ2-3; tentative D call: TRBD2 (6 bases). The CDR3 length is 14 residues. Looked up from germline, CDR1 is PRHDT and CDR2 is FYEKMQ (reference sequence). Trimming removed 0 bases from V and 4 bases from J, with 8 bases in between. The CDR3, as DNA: TGTGCCAGCAGCTTAGGGGGGGAGGCAGATACGCAGTATTTT. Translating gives CASSLGGEADTQYF.

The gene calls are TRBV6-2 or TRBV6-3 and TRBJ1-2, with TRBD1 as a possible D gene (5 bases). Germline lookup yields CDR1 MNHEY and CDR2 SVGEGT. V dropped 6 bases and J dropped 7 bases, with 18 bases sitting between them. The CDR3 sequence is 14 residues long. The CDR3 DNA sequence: TGTGCCAGCAGCTTACCGGGACGGGATGGTGGCTACACCTTC. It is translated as CASSLPGRDGGYTF.

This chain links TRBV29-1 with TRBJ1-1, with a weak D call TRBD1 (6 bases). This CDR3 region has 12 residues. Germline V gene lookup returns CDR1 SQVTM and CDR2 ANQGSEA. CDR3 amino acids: CAGGVRYTEAFF. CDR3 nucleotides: TGCGCCGGGGGCGTGAGGTACACTGAAGCTTTCTTT.

CDR3 sequence reads: CASSLGAGANVLTF. In nucleotides, the CDR3 is TGCGCCAGCAGCTTGGGAGCTGGGGCCAACGTCCTGACTTTC. V usage is TRBV5-1 and J usage is TRBJ2-6; D gene unclear. Per the germline V gene, CDR1 is SGHRS and CDR2 is YFSETQ. V lost 0 bases to trimming and J lost 2 bases, with 3 bases between them. This CDR3 has 14 amino acids. Together with reference TRBV5-1 and TRBJ2-6, the CDR3 gives the full variable domain: KAGVTQTPRYLIKTRGQQVTLSCSPISGHRSVSWYQQTPGQGLQFLFEYFSETQRNKGNFPGRFSGRQFSNSRSEMNVSTLELGDSALYLCASSLGAGANVLTFGAGSRLTVL.

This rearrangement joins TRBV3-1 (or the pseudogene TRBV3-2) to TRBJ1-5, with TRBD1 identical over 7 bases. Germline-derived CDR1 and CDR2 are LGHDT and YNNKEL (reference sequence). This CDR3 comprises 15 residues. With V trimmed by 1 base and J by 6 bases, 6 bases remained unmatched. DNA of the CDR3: TGTGCCAGCAGCCAAGGGACAGGAACGTTTCAGCCCCAGCATTTT. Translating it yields CASSQGTGTFQPQHF.

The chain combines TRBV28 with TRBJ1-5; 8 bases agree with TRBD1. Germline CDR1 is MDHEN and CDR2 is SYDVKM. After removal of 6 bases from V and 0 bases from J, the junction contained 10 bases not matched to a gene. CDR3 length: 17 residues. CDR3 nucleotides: TGTGCCAGCAGCCCTATAACCCAGGGGGCTAGCAATCAGCCCCAGCATTTT. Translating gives CASSPITQGASNQPQHF.

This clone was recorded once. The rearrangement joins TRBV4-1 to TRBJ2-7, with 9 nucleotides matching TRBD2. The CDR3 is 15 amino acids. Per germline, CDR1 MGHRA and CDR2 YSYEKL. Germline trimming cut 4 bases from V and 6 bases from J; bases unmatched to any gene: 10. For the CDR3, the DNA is TGCGCCAGCAGCCCACCGACTAGCGGAACCGGCGAGCAGTACTTC. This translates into CASSPPTSGTGEQYF.

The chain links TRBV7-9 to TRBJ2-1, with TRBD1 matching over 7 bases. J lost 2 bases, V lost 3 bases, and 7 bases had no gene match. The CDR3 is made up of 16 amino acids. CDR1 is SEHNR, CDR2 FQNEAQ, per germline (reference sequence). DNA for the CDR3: TGTGCCAGCAGCTTGATGATCACAGGGGCCTACAATGAGCAGTTCTTC. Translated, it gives CASSLMITGAYNEQFF.

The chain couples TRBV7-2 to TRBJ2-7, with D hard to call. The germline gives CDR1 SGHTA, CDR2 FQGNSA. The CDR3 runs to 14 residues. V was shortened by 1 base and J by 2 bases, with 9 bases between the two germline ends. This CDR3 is CASSLEVAPYEQYF. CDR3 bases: TGTGCCAGCAGCTTAGAGGTAGCCCCCTACGAGCAGTACTTC.

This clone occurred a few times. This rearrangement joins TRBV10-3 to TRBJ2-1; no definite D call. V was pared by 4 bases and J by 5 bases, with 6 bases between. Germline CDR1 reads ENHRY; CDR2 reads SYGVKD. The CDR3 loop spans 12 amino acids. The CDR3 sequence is CAISVSNNEQFF. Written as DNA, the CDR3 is TGTGCCATCAGTGTTTCCAACAATGAGCAGTTCTTC.

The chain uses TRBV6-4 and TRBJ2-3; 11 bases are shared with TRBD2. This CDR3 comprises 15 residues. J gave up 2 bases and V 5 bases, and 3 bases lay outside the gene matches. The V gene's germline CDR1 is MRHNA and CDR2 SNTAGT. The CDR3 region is CASSLLAGATDTQYF. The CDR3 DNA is TGTGCCAGCAGTCTACTAGCGGGAGCCACAGATACGCAGTATTTT.